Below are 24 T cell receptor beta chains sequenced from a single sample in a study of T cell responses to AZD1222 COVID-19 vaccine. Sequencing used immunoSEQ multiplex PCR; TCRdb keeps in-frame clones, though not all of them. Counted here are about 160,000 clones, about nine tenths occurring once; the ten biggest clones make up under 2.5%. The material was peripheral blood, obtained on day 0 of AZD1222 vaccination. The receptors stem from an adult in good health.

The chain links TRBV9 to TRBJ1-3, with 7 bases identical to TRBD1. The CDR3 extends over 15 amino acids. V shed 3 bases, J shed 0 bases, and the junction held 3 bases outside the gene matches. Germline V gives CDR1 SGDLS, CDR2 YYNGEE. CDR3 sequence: CASSGTGYSGNTIYF. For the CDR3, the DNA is TGTGCCAGCAGCGGGACAGGTTACTCTGGAAACACCATATATTTT.

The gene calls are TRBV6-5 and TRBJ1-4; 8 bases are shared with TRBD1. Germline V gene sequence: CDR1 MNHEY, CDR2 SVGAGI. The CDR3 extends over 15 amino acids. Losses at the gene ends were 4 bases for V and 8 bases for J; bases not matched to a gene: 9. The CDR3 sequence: CASSSVRGRREKLFF. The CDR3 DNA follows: TGTGCCAGCAGTTCTGTCAGGGGGCGAAGAGAAAAACTGTTTTTT.

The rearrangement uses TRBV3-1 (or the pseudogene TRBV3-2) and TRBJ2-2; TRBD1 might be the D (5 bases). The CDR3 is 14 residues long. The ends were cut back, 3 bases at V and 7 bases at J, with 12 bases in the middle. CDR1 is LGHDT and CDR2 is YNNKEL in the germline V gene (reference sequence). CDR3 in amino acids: CASSQDTWGGELFF. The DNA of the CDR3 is TGTGCCAGCAGCCAGGACACCTGGGGCGGGGAGCTGTTTTTT.

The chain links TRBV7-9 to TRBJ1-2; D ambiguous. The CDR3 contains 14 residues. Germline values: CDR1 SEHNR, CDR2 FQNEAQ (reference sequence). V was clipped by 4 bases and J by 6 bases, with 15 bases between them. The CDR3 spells CASSSLPQRDGYTF. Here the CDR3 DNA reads TGTGCCAGCAGCTCCCTACCCCAGAGGGATGGCTACACCTTC.

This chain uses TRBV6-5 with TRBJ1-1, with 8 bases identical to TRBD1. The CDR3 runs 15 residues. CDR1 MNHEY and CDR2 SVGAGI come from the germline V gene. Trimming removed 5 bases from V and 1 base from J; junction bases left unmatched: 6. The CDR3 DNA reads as TGTGCCAGCAGTCTCACAGGGGGGGCGAACACTGAAGCTTTCTTT. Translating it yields CASSLTGGANTEAFF.

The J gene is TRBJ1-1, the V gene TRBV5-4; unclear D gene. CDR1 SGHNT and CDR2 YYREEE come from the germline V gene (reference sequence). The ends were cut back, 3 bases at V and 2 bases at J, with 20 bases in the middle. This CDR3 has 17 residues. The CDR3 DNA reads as TGTGCCAGCAGCTACCCCAGAGGAGGGAGGAGTAACACTGAAGCTTTCTTT. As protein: CASSYPRGGRSNTEAFF.

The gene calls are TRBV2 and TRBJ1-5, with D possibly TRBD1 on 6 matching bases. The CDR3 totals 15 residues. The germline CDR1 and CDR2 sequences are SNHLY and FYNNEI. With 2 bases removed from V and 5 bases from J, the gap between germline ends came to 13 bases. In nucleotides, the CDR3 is TGTGCCAGCAGTGAAACAGGGAGGCTAGATCAGCCCCAGCATTTT. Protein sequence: CASSETGRLDQPQHF.

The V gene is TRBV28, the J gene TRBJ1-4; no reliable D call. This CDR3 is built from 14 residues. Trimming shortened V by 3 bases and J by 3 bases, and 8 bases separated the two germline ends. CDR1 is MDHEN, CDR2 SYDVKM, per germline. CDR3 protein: CASSFFSANEKLFF. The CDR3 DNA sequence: TGTGCCAGCAGTTTCTTCAGCGCTAATGAAAAACTGTTTTTT.

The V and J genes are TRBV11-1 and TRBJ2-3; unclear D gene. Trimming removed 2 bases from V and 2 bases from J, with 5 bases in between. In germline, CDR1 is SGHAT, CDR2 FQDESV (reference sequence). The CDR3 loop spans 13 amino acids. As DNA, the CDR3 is TGTGCCAGCAGCTTACCTACCACAGATACGCAGTATTTT. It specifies CASSLPTTDTQYF. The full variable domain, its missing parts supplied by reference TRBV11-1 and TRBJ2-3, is EAEVAQSPRYKITEKSQAVAFWCDPISGHATLYWYRQILGQGPELLVQFQDESVVDDSQLPKDRFSAERLKGVDSTLKIQPAELGDSAMYLCASSLPTTDTQYFGPGTRLTVL.

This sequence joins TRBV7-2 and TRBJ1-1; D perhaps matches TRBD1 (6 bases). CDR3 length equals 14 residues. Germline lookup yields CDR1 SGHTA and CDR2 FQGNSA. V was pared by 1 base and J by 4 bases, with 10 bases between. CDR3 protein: CASSLERGVTEAFF. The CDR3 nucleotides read TGTGCCAGCAGCTTAGAGAGGGGGGTCACTGAAGCTTTCTTT.

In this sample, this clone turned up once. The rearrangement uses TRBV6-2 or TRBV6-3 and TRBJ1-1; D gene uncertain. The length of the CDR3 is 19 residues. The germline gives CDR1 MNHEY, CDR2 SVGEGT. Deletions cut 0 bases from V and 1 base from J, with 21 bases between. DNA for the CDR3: TGTGCCAGCAGTTACTCAGGTGATGTCTTCGGCCTCGGGAACACTGAAGCTTTCTTT. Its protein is CASSYSGDVFGLGNTEAFF.

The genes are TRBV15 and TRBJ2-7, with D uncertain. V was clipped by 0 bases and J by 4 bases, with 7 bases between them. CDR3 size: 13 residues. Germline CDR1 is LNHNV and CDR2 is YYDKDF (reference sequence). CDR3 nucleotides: TGTGCCACCAGCAGAGAGGTAGGGTACGAGCAGTACTTC. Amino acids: CATSREVGYEQYF.

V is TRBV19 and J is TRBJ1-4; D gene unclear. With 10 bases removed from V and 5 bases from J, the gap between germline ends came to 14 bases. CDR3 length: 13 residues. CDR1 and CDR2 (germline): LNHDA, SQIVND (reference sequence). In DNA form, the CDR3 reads TGTGCCACTTCGTGGCAGATAAATGAAAAACTGTTTTTT. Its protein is CATSWQINEKLFF.

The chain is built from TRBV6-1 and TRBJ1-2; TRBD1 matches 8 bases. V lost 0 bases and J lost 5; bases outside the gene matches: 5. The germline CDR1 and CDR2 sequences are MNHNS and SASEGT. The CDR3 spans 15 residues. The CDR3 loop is CASSEAVGQAYGYTF. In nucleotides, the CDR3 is TGTGCCAGCAGTGAAGCTGTGGGACAGGCTTATGGCTACACCTTC.

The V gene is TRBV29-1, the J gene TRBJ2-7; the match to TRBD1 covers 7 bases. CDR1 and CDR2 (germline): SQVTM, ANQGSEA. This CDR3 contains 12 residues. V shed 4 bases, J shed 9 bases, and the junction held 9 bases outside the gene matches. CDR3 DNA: TGCAGCGTTGGAGACAGGGATGGTTCGCAGTACTTC. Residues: CSVGDRDGSQYF.

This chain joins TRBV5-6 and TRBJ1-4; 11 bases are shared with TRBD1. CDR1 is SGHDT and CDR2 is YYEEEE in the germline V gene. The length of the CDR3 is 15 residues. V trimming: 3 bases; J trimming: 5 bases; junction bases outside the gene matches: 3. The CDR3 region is CASSWDRGENEKLFF. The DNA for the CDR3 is TGTGCCAGCAGCTGGGACAGGGGGGAGAATGAAAAACTGTTTTTT.

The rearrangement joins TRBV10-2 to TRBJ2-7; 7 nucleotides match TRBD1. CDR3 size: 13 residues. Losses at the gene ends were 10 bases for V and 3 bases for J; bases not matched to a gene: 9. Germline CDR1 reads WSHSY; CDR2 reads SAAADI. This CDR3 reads CATSGTVDYEQYF. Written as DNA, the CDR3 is TGCGCCACCTCCGGGACAGTCGACTACGAGCAGTACTTC.

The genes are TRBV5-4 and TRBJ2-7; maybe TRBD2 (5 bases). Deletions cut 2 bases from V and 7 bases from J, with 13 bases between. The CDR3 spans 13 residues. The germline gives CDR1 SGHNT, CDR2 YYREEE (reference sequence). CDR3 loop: CASSFRPWEEQYF. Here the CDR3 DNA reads TGTGCCAGCAGCTTTAGGCCCTGGGAGGAGCAGTACTTC.

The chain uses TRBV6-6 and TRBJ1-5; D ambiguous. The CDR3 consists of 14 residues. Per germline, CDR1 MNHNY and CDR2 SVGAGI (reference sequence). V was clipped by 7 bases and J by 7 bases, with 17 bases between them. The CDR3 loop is CASTSGEGYQPQHF. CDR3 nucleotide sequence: TGTGCCAGCACATCCGGGGAAGGGTACCAGCCCCAGCATTTT.

The CDR3 nucleotides are TGTGCCAGCAGCGTACAGGGGGATCAGCCCCAGCATTTT. As protein: CASSVQGDQPQHF. The chain carries TRBV9 and TRBJ1-5; 7 nucleotides agree with TRBD1. Germline CDR1 is SGDLS and CDR2 is YYNGEE. The V segment lost 1 base and the J segment 5 bases; nucleotides outside the gene matches: 0. The CDR3 spans 13 residues.

This CDR3 is CASSIGLAGSYEQYF. For the CDR3, the DNA is TGTGCCAGTAGTATAGGACTAGCGGGTTCCTACGAGCAGTACTTC. This chain links TRBV19 with TRBJ2-7, with 10 bases aligning to TRBD2. CDR1 and CDR2 from the germline V gene are LNHDA and SQIVND (reference sequence). The CDR3 has 15 amino acids. V was pared by 1 base and J by 1 base, with 1 base of the junction left unmatched.

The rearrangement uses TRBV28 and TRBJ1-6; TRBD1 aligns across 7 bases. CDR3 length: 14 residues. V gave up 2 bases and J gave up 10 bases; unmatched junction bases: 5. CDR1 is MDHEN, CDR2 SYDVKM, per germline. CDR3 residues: CASSLGRGDSPLHF. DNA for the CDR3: TGTGCCAGCAGTTTAGGCAGGGGGGACTCACCCCTCCACTTT.

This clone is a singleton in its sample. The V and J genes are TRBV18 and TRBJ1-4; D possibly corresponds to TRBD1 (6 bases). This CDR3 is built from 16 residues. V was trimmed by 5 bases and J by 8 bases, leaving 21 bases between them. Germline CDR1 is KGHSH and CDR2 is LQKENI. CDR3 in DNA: TGTGCCAGCTCATCCAACCCCGGGACACATACGGAAAAACTGTTTTTT. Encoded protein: CASSSNPGTHTEKLFF.

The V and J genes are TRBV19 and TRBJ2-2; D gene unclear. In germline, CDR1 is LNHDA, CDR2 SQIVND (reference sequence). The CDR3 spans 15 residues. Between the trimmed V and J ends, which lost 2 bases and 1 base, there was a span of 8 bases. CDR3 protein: CASSIPGKNTGELFF. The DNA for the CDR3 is TGTGCCAGTAGTATACCAGGAAAGAACACCGGGGAGCTGTTTTTT. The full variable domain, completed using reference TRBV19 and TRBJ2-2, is DGGITQSPKYLFRKEGQNVTLSCEQNLNHDAMYWYRQDPGQGLRLIYYSQIVNDFQKGDIAEGYSVSREKKESFPLTVTSAQKNPTAFYLCASSIPGKNTGELFFGEGSRLTVL.